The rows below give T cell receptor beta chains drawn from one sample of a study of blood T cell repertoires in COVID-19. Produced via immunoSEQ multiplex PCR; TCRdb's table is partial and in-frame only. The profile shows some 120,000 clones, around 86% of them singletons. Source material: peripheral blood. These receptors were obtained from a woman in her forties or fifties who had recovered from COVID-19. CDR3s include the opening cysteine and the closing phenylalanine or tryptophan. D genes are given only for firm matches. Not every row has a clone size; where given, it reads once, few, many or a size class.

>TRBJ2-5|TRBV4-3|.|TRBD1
CASSPLDRVGETQYF
TGCGCCAGCAGCCCACTCGACAGGGTTGGAGAGACCCAGTACTTC
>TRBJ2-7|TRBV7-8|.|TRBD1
CASSLTGAEQYF
TGTGCCAGCAGCTTAACAGGGGCCGAGCAGTACTTC
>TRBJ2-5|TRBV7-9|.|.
CASSRGIQETQYF
TGTGCCAGCAGCCGAGGGATCCAAGAGACCCAGTACTTC
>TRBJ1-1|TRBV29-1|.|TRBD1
CSAQGTGQGLNTEAFF
TGCAGCGCCCAAGGCACAGGACAGGGACTGAACACTGAAGCTTTCTTT
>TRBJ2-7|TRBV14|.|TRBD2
CASSQTSGRRYEQYF
TGTGCCAGCAGCCAGACTAGCGGGAGACGGTACGAGCAGTACTTC
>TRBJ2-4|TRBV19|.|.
CASSVGGPSKNIQYF
TGTGCCAGTAGTGTGGGGGGGCCATCCAAAAACATTCAGTACTTC
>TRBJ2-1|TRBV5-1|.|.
CASSLSRNEQFF
TGCGCCAGCAGCTTGTCTCGGAATGAGCAGTTCTTC
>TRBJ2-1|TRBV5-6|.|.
CASSLFTGSSYNEQFF
TGTGCCAGCAGCTTGTTTACGGGAAGCTCCTACAATGAGCAGTTCTTC
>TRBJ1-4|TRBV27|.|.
CASSQQGAATNEKLFF
TGTGCCAGCAGTCAACAGGGCGCAGCAACTAATGAAAAACTGTTTTTT
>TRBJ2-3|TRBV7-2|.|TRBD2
CASSLGGGGRWDTQYF
TGTGCCAGCAGCTTAGGGGGCGGCGGGAGATGGGATACGCAGTATTTT
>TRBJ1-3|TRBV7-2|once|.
CASSPSRAAGNTIYF
TGTGCCAGCAGCCCTTCGAGGGCAGCTGGAAACACCATATATTTT
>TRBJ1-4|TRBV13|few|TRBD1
CASSVDRDEKLFF
TGTGCCAGCAGCGTAGACAGGGATGAAAAACTGTTTTTT
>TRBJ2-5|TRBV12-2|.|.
CASRLGAVRYF
TGTGCAAGTCGCTTAGGCGCCGTTAGGTACTTC
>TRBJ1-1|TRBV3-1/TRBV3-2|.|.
CASSQDLQVNTEAFF
TGTGCCAGCAGCCAAGATCTCCAGGTGAACACTGAAGCTTTCTTT
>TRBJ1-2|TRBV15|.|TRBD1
CATSRLDRAGYGYTF
TGTGCCACCAGCAGATTGGACAGGGCTGGCTATGGCTACACCTTC
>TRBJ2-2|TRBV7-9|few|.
CASDKAWELFF
TGTGCCAGCGACAAGGCATGGGAGCTGTTTTTT
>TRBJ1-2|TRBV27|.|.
CASVRANYGYTF
TGTGCCAGCGTCCGAGCTAACTATGGCTACACCTTC
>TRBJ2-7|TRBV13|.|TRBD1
CASSLAGQGNSEQYF
TGTGCCAGCAGCTTAGCGGGACAGGGGAATTCCGAGCAGTACTTC
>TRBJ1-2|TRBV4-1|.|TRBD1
CASSQLRTGGNYGYTF
TGCGCCAGCAGCCAACTACGGACAGGGGGCAACTATGGCTACACCTTC
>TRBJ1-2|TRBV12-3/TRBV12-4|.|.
CASSPQGNYGYTF
TGTGCCAGCAGTCCCCAGGGAAACTATGGCTACACCTTC
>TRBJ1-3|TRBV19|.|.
CASHKSVAAGNTIYF
TGTGCCAGTCACAAATCCGTGGCAGCTGGAAACACCATATATTTT
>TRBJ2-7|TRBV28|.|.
CASSLKQGQGNEQYF
TGTGCCAGCTCTCTTAAGCAGGGGCAGGGGAACGAGCAGTACTTC
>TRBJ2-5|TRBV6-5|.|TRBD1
CASSPTGESETQYF
TGTGCCAGCTCCCCTACAGGGGAATCAGAGACCCAGTACTTC
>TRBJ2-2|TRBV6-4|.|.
CASSDPTRLEGAPAGELFF
TGTGCCAGCAGTGACCCTACCCGATTGGAGGGGGCGCCGGCCGGGGAGCTGTTTTTT
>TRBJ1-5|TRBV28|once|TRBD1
CASSQIRGLDQPQHF
TGTGCCAGCAGTCAGATCAGGGGGCTCGATCAGCCCCAGCATTTT
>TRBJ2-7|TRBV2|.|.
CASSISQGVGYEQYF
TGTGCCAGCAGTATCTCACAGGGTGTCGGCTACGAGCAGTACTTC
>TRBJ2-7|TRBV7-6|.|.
CASSLAGRGAYEQYF
TGTGCCAGCAGCTTAGCGGGCAGGGGAGCCTACGAGCAGTACTTC
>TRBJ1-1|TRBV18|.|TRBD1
CASSPGTGIEAFF
TGTGCCAGCTCACCAGGGACAGGCATTGAAGCTTTCTTT